Below are 5 T cell receptor beta chains sequenced from a single sample in a study of blood T cell repertoires in COVID-19. Repertoires were generated with immunoSEQ multiplex PCR, while TCRdb's copy carries only in-frame clones and drops some. The sample yields around 300,000 clones, 90% seen once. The sequencing sample was made of PBMCs or T cells enriched from blood (not recorded which). The receptors were sampled from a woman younger than 35 with acute COVID-19.

This sequence joins TRBV6-1 and TRBJ2-7; TRBD1 agrees at 7 bases. CDR3 size: 15 residues. Germline lookup yields CDR1 MNHNS and CDR2 SASEGT. The junction had 4 bases not matched to a gene; V was cut back by 0 bases and J by 2 bases. The CDR3 protein is CASSEAPTGTYEQYF. The CDR3 coding sequence is TGTGCCAGCAGTGAAGCGCCGACAGGGACCTACGAGCAGTACTTC.

The chain is built from TRBV6-5 and TRBJ2-7; D might be TRBD1 (5 bases). The CDR3 contains 15 residues. Per the germline V gene, CDR1 is MNHEY and CDR2 is SVGAGI. Trimming removed 2 bases at V and 0 bases at J, with 11 bases between. CDR3 sequence reads: CASSYDSASSYEQYF. The CDR3 DNA is TGTGCCAGCAGTTACGACAGCGCTAGCTCCTACGAGCAGTACTTC.

The rearrangement links TRBV12-5 to TRBJ2-7; TRBD1 matches at 10 bases. CDR1 and CDR2 from the germline V gene are LGHNT and FRNRAP. This CDR3 comprises 17 residues. The V and J ends lost 2 bases and 6 bases, in that order; junction bases with no gene match: 13. DNA for the CDR3: TGTGCTAGTGGTTTGTACCTTATCCGGGACAGGGGAAGCGAGCAGTACTTC. Translated: CASGLYLIRDRGSEQYF.

For this clone: Its ends do not fully match the called genes, so a read error is possible. This chain uses TRBV7-7 with TRBJ1-4; 7 bases line up with TRBD1. Germline values: CDR1 SSHAT, CDR2 FNYEAQ (reference sequence). The CDR3 is 15 amino acids. As DNA, the CDR3 is TGTGCTAGCAGCCTAGGACAGGCCGAAAATGAAAAACTGTTTTTT. Translation gives CASSLGQAENEKLFF.

This chain connects TRBV7-8 to TRBJ1-1; 7 bases align to TRBD1. With V trimmed by 4 bases and J by 2 bases, 4 bases remained unmatched. Germline V gene sequence: CDR1 SGHVS, CDR2 FQNEAQ. This CDR3 comprises 14 residues. CDR3 region: CASSWTGDNTEAFF. In nucleotides, the CDR3 is TGTGCCAGCAGCTGGACAGGTGACAACACTGAAGCTTTCTTT.